The next 22 T cell receptor beta chains were all read from a single sample in a study of patients and donors after allogeneic stem cell transplantation. TCRdb called the RT-PCR reads again in MiXCR, with one record for every CDR3 protein. The sample holds fewer than 10,000 distinct CDR3 sequences; 3% to 4.5% are singletons and the top ten take about 20%. Sequencing was done on a sample of blood, either unsorted or a sorted T cell fraction (not recorded which). All receptors come from a human donor who was either an allogeneic HSCT recipient or a stem cell or donor lymphocyte infusion donor (not recorded which). It is not recorded whose cells these are; they may come from a transplant donor.

This clonotype has at least ten counts. The rearrangement links TRBV6-1 to TRBJ1-5; 7 bases match TRBD1. V lost 6 bases to trimming and J lost 5 bases; unmatched junction nucleotides: 10. This CDR3 region has 15 residues. CDR1 is MNHNS and CDR2 is SASEGT in the germline V gene. CDR3: CASSDGTARYQPQHF. CDR3 nucleotides: TGTGCCAGCAGCGATGGGACAGCCCGCTATCAGCCCCAGCATTTT.

This clonotype was counted ten times or more. This chain links TRBV27 with TRBJ1-4; a weak D match, TRBD1 (5 bases). The CDR3 contains 15 residues. The germline V and J ends were trimmed by 7 bases and 4 bases, with 16 bases remaining between them. Germline V gives CDR1 MNHEY, CDR2 SMNVEV (reference sequence). CDR3 region: CASTPRGSVNEKLFF. The CDR3 nucleotides read TGTGCCAGCACCCCGCGGGGCAGCGTTAATGAAAAACTGTTTTTT.

The chain uses TRBV4-2 and TRBJ2-1, with a possible D match to TRBD2 (5 bases). CDR3 size: 16 residues. The V end lost 0 bases, the J end lost 0 bases, and 9 bases lay between the germline ends. Germline V CDR1 and CDR2: LGHNA, YNFKEQ. CDR3 sequence reads: CASSQDGRGSYNEQFF. The CDR3 region has the DNA TGTGCCAGCAGCCAAGATGGCCGGGGCTCCTACAATGAGCAGTTCTTC.

Only one count was recorded for this clonotype. The chain uses TRBV19 and TRBJ2-1; 8 bases fit TRBD2. J lost 6 bases, V lost 3 bases, and 7 bases had no gene match. The germline CDR1 and CDR2 sequences are LNHDA and SQIVND (reference sequence). The CDR3 is 15 residues long. The CDR3 spells CASSMSLAGGNEQFF. The CDR3 DNA is TGTGCCAGTAGTATGAGCCTAGCGGGTGGCAATGAGCAGTTCTTC.

The sample holds many counts of this clonotype. The rearrangement links TRBV5-1 to TRBJ2-6; D may correspond to TRBD1 or TRBD2 (5 bases each). The germline CDR1 and CDR2 sequences are SGHRS and YFSETQ. V lost 5 bases and J 1 base, leaving 10 bases between the germline ends. The CDR3 loop spans 15 amino acids. Here the CDR3 reads CASSIGASGANVLTF. CDR3 in DNA: TGCGCCAGCAGTATCGGGGCGTCTGGGGCCAACGTCCTGACTTTC.

The table lists this clonotype with many counts. This rearrangement joins TRBV27 to TRBJ2-7; no clear D gene. V lost 6 bases and J 6 bases, leaving 21 bases between the germline ends. The germline V gene encodes CDR1 MNHEY and CDR2 SMNVEV (reference sequence). The CDR3 contains 15 residues. The CDR3 loop reads CASSPSLLLSAEQYF. The CDR3 DNA reads as TGTGCCAGCAGCCCATCCCTACTCCTTTCAGCCGAGCAGTACTTC.

This clonotype was recorded at least ten times. DNA of the CDR3: TGTGCCAGCAGCAGGGACACCTATGGCTACACCTTC. Translation gives CASSRDTYGYTF. This chain joins TRBV9 and TRBJ1-2; D possibly corresponds to TRBD1 (6 bases). The CDR3 covers 12 residues. The V gene's germline CDR1 is SGDLS and CDR2 YYNGEE. Trimming took off 4 bases at V and 4 bases at J, with 8 bases between the two ends.

This clonotype has a count of ten or more. The chain is built from TRBV9 and TRBJ2-2, with 7 nucleotides matching TRBD2. V was pared by 2 bases and J by 4 bases, with 8 bases of the junction left unmatched. In germline, CDR1 is SGDLS, CDR2 YYNGEE. CDR3 size: 16 residues. The CDR3 DNA sequence: TGTGCCAGCAGCGTCGGTGGGAGGGTCGGCACCGGGGAGCTGTTTTTT. Protein sequence: CASSVGGRVGTGELFF.

This clonotype was seen repeatedly, ten times or more. The rearrangement links TRBV7-9 to TRBJ2-3; tentatively, D is TRBD2 (5 bases). The CDR3 is made up of 17 amino acids. Looked up from germline, CDR1 is SEHNR and CDR2 is FQNEAQ (reference sequence). V was clipped by 5 bases and J by 2 bases, with 20 bases between them. In nucleotides, the CDR3 is TGTGCCAGCAGCCCCCGGAGGTTCCTGCTTGACACAGATACGCAGTATTTT. Translating gives CASSPRRFLLDTDTQYF. Based on the CDR3 plus reference TRBV7-9 and TRBJ2-3, the full variable domain is DTGVSQNPRHKITKRGQNVTFRCDPISEHNRLYWYRQTLGQGPEFLTYFQNEAQLEKSRLLSDRFSAERPKGSFSTLEIQRTEQGDSAMYLCASSPRRFLLDTDTQYFGPGTRLTVL.

This clonotype came up many times. The chain employs TRBV7-6 and TRBJ2-6; unclear D gene. This CDR3 contains 14 residues. Germline V CDR1 and CDR2: SGHVS, FNYEAQ. V shed 4 bases and J shed 1 base, with 5 bases lying between them. This CDR3 is CASSSRSGANVLTF. In nucleotides, the CDR3 is TGTGCCAGCAGCTCAAGATCTGGGGCCAACGTCCTGACTTTC. The entire variable domain, with the rest obtained from reference TRBV7-6 and TRBJ2-6, is as follows: GAGVSQSPRYKVTKRGQDVALRCDPISGHVSLYWYRQALGQGPEFLTYFNYEAQQDKSGLPNDRFSAERPEGSISTLTIQRTEQRDSAMYRCASSSRSGANVLTFGAGSRLTVL.

This clonotype was counted many times. CDR3: CASSFGLAEYEQYF. CDR3 DNA: TGTGCCAGCAGCTTTGGACTAGCGGAATACGAGCAGTACTTC. This chain uses TRBV7-9 with TRBJ2-7; 10 bases fit TRBD2. Trimming removed 3 bases from V and 4 bases from J; junction bases left unmatched: 3. This CDR3 has 14 amino acids. CDR1 is SEHNR and CDR2 is FQNEAQ in the germline V gene (reference sequence). Together with reference TRBV7-9 and TRBJ2-7, the CDR3 gives the full variable domain: DTGVSQNPRHKITKRGQNVTFRCDPISEHNRLYWYRQTLGQGPEFLTYFQNEAQLEKSRLLSDRFSAERPKGSFSTLEIQRTEQGDSAMYLCASSFGLAEYEQYFGPGTRLTVT.

In its sample, this clonotype was seen many times. V gene TRBV6-6 combines with J gene TRBJ2-7; TRBD1 aligns across 7 bases. The CDR3 has 14 residues. V was pared by 0 bases and J by 3 bases, with 2 bases of the junction left unmatched. Germline V gene sequence: CDR1 MNHNY, CDR2 SVGAGI (reference sequence). The CDR3 loop reads CASSYSTGFYEQYF. CDR3 bases: TGTGCCAGCAGTTACTCGACAGGGTTCTACGAGCAGTACTTC.

This clonotype turned up a few times. The rearrangement links TRBV28 to TRBJ2-1; 12 nucleotides line up with TRBD2. V lost 6 bases, J lost 1 base, and 4 bases stayed unmatched. The CDR3 contains 16 residues. CDR1 is MDHEN, CDR2 SYDVKM, per germline. Here the CDR3 reads CASSVLAGGSYNEQFF. DNA of the CDR3: TGTGCCAGCAGCGTCCTAGCGGGAGGGTCCTACAATGAGCAGTTCTTC.

Worth noting for this clonotype: A much bigger clone sits one base away, suggesting this may be a read error. The chain combines TRBV6-5 with TRBJ2-5; TRBD2 matches 8 bases. Trimming removed 2 bases from V and 2 bases from J; junction bases left unmatched: 4. Germline V gives CDR1 MNHEY, CDR2 SVGAGI. The CDR3 has 15 amino acids. CDR3 in DNA: TGTGCCAGCAGTTACCCTGCTAGCGGGCAAGAGACCCAGTACTTC. It specifies CASSYPASGQETQYF.

Ten or more counts support this clonotype. The genes are TRBV4-2 and TRBJ1-1; D might be TRBD1 (6 bases). Germline V lookup: CDR1 LGHNA, CDR2 YNFKEQ. The CDR3 contains 13 residues. Trimming left V 1 base short and J 7 bases short, with 10 bases between. The CDR3 sequence is CASSQVPDSEAFF. The CDR3 DNA is TGTGCCAGCAGCCAAGTTCCGGACAGTGAAGCTTTCTTT.

This clonotype counts as medium-sized. The chain couples TRBV14 to TRBJ1-2, with D hard to call. Trimming cost V 1 base and J 8 bases, with 8 bases left between them. CDR3 length: 12 amino acids. Germline CDR1 SGHDN, CDR2 FVKESK. CDR3 in amino acids: CASSQGRWGYTF. DNA of the CDR3: TGTGCCAGCAGCCAAGGCCGGTGGGGCTACACCTTC.

This clonotype was found many times. The CDR3 spells CASSPDRAGEQFF. Written as DNA, the CDR3 is TGTGCCAGCAGCCCAGACAGGGCCGGTGAGCAGTTCTTC. The chain employs TRBV7-2 and TRBJ2-1; 7 bases map to TRBD1. V shed 5 bases, J shed 9 bases, and the junction held 7 bases outside the gene matches. The CDR3 covers 13 residues. Per the germline V gene, CDR1 is SGHTA and CDR2 is FQGNSA.

This clonotype was recorded many times. This chain uses TRBV7-9 with TRBJ1-1, with a weak D call TRBD1 (6 bases). Germline V gene data show CDR1 as SEHNR and CDR2 as FQNEAQ (reference sequence). The CDR3 is 15 amino acids. Between the trimmed V and J ends, which lost 3 bases and 0 bases, there was a span of 11 bases. The CDR3 DNA reads as TGTGCCAGCAGCTTCAGGGGAGGCATGAACACTGAAGCTTTCTTT. Its translation is CASSFRGGMNTEAFF.

This clonotype was detected many times. This chain links TRBV10-3 with TRBJ2-7, with 9 bases lining up with TRBD2. Germline V gene sequence: CDR1 ENHRY, CDR2 SYGVKD. The CDR3 runs to 15 residues. Unmatched junction bases numbered 4, after V lost 4 bases and J lost 0 bases. The CDR3 DNA sequence: TGTGCCATCAGTGGAGCGGGAGGATACTCCTACGAGCAGTACTTC. Translating it yields CAISGAGGYSYEQYF.

This clonotype rates as medium-sized. The chain couples TRBV20-1 to TRBJ2-3; 8 bases fit TRBD2. The CDR3 runs 17 residues. The germline V gene encodes CDR1 DFQATT and CDR2 SNEGSKA (reference sequence). Trimming removed 7 bases from V and 0 bases from J; junction bases left unmatched: 15. CDR3 sequence (DNA): TGCAGTGTTTTTGCGGGAGGCCTCCGTTCTAGCACAGATACGCAGTATTTT. This translates into CSVFAGGLRSSTDTQYF.

This clonotype has a count of ten or more. The genes are TRBV12-3 or TRBV12-4 and TRBJ2-1; D unresolved. The CDR3 spans 12 residues. Trimming removed 5 bases at V and 4 bases at J, with 6 bases between. CDR3 DNA: TGTGCCAGCAGTCTACAGTACAATGAGCAGTTCTTC. It encodes CASSLQYNEQFF.

The V gene is TRBV10-3, the J gene TRBJ2-2; weak D call: TRBD1 (6 bases). Germline V gene sequence: CDR1 ENHRY, CDR2 SYGVKD. The CDR3 is 15 amino acids. Trimming took 8 bases from V and 0 from J, leaving 13 bases between them. CDR3 protein: CAILIDRSNTGELFF. As DNA, the CDR3 is TGTGCCATCCTCATCGACAGGTCGAACACCGGGGAGCTGTTTTTT.